Below, 25 T cell receptor beta chains from the same sample are listed, as sequenced in a study of OX40 agonist ivuxolimab in advanced cancers. Profiling relied on immunoSEQ multiplex PCR, and the TCRdb table lists in-frame clones only, not all of them. The sample carries around 76,000 clones, 85% recorded once. The source material was CD4+ or CD8+ T cells sorted from blood, sampled in a trial of the OX40 agonist ivuxolimab. These receptors were collected from an adult with an advanced solid tumor such as melanoma, head and neck, liver or kidney cancer.

This clone was seen more than once but under ten times. The rearrangement joins TRBV19 to TRBJ1-5; D ambiguous. CDR3 length: 12 residues. The V gene's germline CDR1 is LNHDA and CDR2 SQIVND (reference sequence). Trimming took 7 bases from V and 1 from J, leaving 5 bases between them. The CDR3 sequence: CASKQSNQPQHF. The DNA of the CDR3 is TGTGCCAGTAAACAGAGCAATCAGCCCCAGCATTTT.

Only one count was recorded for this clone. The chain employs TRBV7-8 and TRBJ1-2; D is possibly TRBD1 (6 bases). This CDR3 comprises 15 residues. Trimming removed 1 base from V and 8 bases from J, with 17 bases in between. Germline CDR1 reads SGHVS; CDR2 reads FQNEAQ. Here the CDR3 reads CASSLGSGQGRGYTF. CDR3 DNA: TGTGCCAGCAGCTTAGGGTCCGGGCAGGGGCGAGGCTACACCTTC.

This sequence joins TRBV10-3 and TRBJ1-2, with D possibly being TRBD1 (6 bases). The CDR3 is 16 residues long. In germline, CDR1 is ENHRY, CDR2 SYGVKD. V lost 3 bases to trimming and J lost 1 base, with 15 bases between them. The chain's CDR3 is CAISEGRRDINYGYTF. The CDR3 DNA sequence: TGTGCCATCAGTGAAGGCAGAAGGGACATTAACTATGGCTACACCTTC.

The V and J genes are TRBV10-3 and TRBJ2-2; 7 bases fit TRBD2. Germline values: CDR1 ENHRY, CDR2 SYGVKD. The length of the CDR3 is 13 residues. The trim removed 7 bases at V and 4 bases at J, leaving 3 bases unmatched. Here the CDR3 DNA reads TGTGCCATCACTAGCGGAGGCACCGGGGAGCTGTTTTTT. Protein product: CAITSGGTGELFF.

The V call is TRBV5-1, the J call TRBJ2-5, with D possibly TRBD1 on 6 matching bases. The germline V and J ends were trimmed by 3 bases and 3 bases, with 9 bases remaining between them. Germline V gene sequence: CDR1 SGHRS, CDR2 YFSETQ. CDR3 size: 13 residues. Here the CDR3 reads CASSYRVKETQYF. CDR3 coding DNA: TGCGCCAGCAGCTACAGGGTAAAAGAGACCCAGTACTTC.

This clone occurred a few times. The chain is built from TRBV7-2 and TRBJ1-1; D not resolved. Germline V CDR1 and CDR2: SGHTA, FQGNSA. The CDR3 totals 15 residues. Trimming took 6 bases from V and 4 from J, leaving 18 bases between them. The CDR3 nucleotides are TGTGCCAGCAGTTCAACCGGGCCCCGGCTCACTGAAGCTTTCTTT. This encodes CASSSTGPRLTEAFF.

The genes are TRBV5-1 and TRBJ1-6; 8 nucleotides agree with TRBD1. CDR1 and CDR2 (germline): SGHRS, YFSETQ. The CDR3 contains 15 residues. J gave up 10 bases and V 4 bases, and 10 bases lay outside the gene matches. The CDR3 DNA reads as TGCGCCAGCAGCCTGGGGGCAGGGGGCGAATCACCCCTCCACTTT. It encodes CASSLGAGGESPLHF.

This clone occurred a few times. This chain uses TRBV6-1 with TRBJ1-2; D is ambiguous. CDR1 is MNHNS and CDR2 is SASEGT in the germline V gene. The CDR3 has 14 residues. The V and J ends lost 3 bases and 8 bases respectively, with 16 bases between them. CDR3 region: CASSDPGRLGGYTF. The CDR3 DNA is TGTGCCAGCAGTGACCCCGGGAGATTAGGGGGCTACACCTTC.

This chain uses TRBV4-3 with TRBJ1-2; TRBD1 matches 10 bases. Looked up from germline, CDR1 is LGHNA and CDR2 is YSLEER. V was pared by 4 bases and J by 2 bases, with 1 base of the junction left unmatched. The CDR3 runs 14 residues. The DNA of the CDR3 is TGCGCCAGCAGCCGGGGACAGGGGAACTATGGCTACACCTTC. Amino acid sequence: CASSRGQGNYGYTF.

The chain has TRBV11-2 and TRBJ2-5; possible D gene TRBD1, 5 bases. Trimming took off 4 bases at V and 4 bases at J, with 13 bases between the two ends. The length of the CDR3 is 14 residues. Per the germline V gene, CDR1 is SGHAT and CDR2 is FQNNGV. The CDR3 region is CASSYGQVRETQYF. The CDR3 DNA is TGTGCCAGCAGCTACGGACAAGTGCGAGAGACCCAGTACTTC. Complete variable domain (other parts from reference TRBV11-2 and TRBJ2-5): EAGVAQSPRYKIIEKRQSVAFWCNPISGHATLYWYQQILGQGPKLLIQFQNNGVVDDSQLPKDRFSAERLKGVDSTLKIQPAKLEDSAVYLCASSYGQVRETQYFGPGTRLLVL.

V usage is TRBV7-2 and J usage is TRBJ2-1, with 10 bases matching TRBD2. Germline lookup yields CDR1 SGHTA and CDR2 FQGNSA. The trim removed 1 base at V and 7 bases at J, leaving 1 base unmatched. The CDR3 has 14 amino acids. The CDR3 loop is CASSLVLAGNEQFF. DNA for the CDR3: TGTGCCAGCAGCTTAGTACTAGCGGGAAATGAGCAGTTCTTC.

This clone was detected only a few times. The chain is built from TRBV7-9 and TRBJ2-2; no clear D. The CDR3 loop spans 11 amino acids. Per the germline V gene, CDR1 is SEHNR and CDR2 is FQNEAQ (reference sequence). The V end was cut by 5 bases, the J end by 15 bases, with 13 bases between. CDR3 amino acids: CASSQNERMFF. Written as DNA, the CDR3 is TGTGCCAGCAGCCAAAACGAGAGAATGTTTTTT. Full variable domain (rest looked up from reference TRBV7-9 and TRBJ2-2): DTGVSQNPRHKITKRGQNVTFRCDPISEHNRLYWYRQTLGQGPEFLTYFQNEAQLEKSRLLSDRFSAERPKGSFSTLEIQRTEQGDSAMYLCASSQNERMFFGEGSRLTVL.

The rearrangement links TRBV6-5 to TRBJ2-5, with TRBD2 matching 7 bases. Trimming removed 2 bases from V and 2 bases from J; junction bases left unmatched: 2. The length of the CDR3 is 14 residues. Germline CDR1 and CDR2: MNHEY and SVGAGI. Here the CDR3 reads CASSYGLEQETQYF. CDR3 coding DNA: TGTGCCAGCAGTTACGGACTAGAACAAGAGACCCAGTACTTC.

The CDR3, as DNA: TGCGCCAGCAGAGGAGCTAGCGGGAGCACAGATACGCAGTATTTT. Amino acids: CASRGASGSTDTQYF. The V call is TRBV5-1, the J call TRBJ2-3, with 8 bases identical to TRBD2. Unmatched junction bases numbered 5, after V lost 5 bases and J lost 0 bases. The CDR3 is 15 amino acids. The germline V gene encodes CDR1 SGHRS and CDR2 YFSETQ.

This chain links TRBV2 with TRBJ2-5; tentative D call: TRBD2 (6 bases). The CDR3 totals 13 residues. The V gene lost 7 bases and the J gene lost 7 bases, with 16 bases spanning the gap. Germline V CDR1 and CDR2: SNHLY, FYNNEI. The CDR3 spells CASTGLSEGTQYF. The CDR3 nucleotides read TGTGCCAGCACCGGACTCTCGGAGGGGACCCAGTACTTC.

J is TRBJ2-2 and V is TRBV7-2; D ambiguous. The J call is doubtful: the DNA matches TRBJ1-3 better. The CDR3 spans 13 residues. From germline, CDR1 is SGHTA and CDR2 FQGNSA. CDR3 sequence: CASSLAMENTIYF. The CDR3 DNA is TGTGCCAGCAGCTTAGCAATGGAAAACACCATATATTTT.

The chain uses TRBV28 and TRBJ1-3, with D possibly TRBD1 on 6 matching bases. The CDR3 runs 12 residues. Germline CDR1 and CDR2: MDHEN and SYDVKM. Between the trimmed V and J ends, which lost 6 bases and 4 bases, there was a span of 7 bases. CDR3 nucleotide sequence: TGTGCCAGCAGGGGGGCGGGAAACACCATATATTTT. The encoded protein is CASRGAGNTIYF.

The chain couples TRBV10-3 to TRBJ2-7; D possibly corresponds to TRBD1 (6 bases). V lost 4 bases to trimming and J lost 4 bases, with 11 bases between them. This CDR3 has 13 residues. From germline, CDR1 is ENHRY and CDR2 SYGVKD. The CDR3 reads CAISGGQTYEQYF. The CDR3 nucleotides are TGTGCCATCAGTGGCGGACAGACTTACGAGCAGTACTTC.

This rearrangement joins TRBV6-5 to TRBJ1-1; a possible D gene is TRBD1 (6 bases). Germline loops: CDR1 MNHEY, CDR2 SVGAGI. Trimming removed 8 bases from V and 3 bases from J, with 10 bases in between. The CDR3 loop spans 12 amino acids. CDR3 residues: CASFGQYTEAFF. The CDR3 coding sequence is TGTGCCAGCTTCGGACAGTACACTGAAGCTTTCTTT.

This clone was found once. The genes are TRBV4-3 and TRBJ1-4; 7 bases align to TRBD1. The CDR3 extends over 18 amino acids. Germline CDR1 reads LGHNA; CDR2 reads YSLEER. V was clipped by 2 bases and J by 8 bases; unmatched bases: 17. The CDR3 here is CASSQSPLTGTVEEKLFF. As DNA, the CDR3 is TGCGCCAGCAGCCAATCCCCATTAACCGGGACAGTGGAGGAAAAACTGTTTTTT.

The chain recombines TRBV7-7 with TRBJ2-2, with unresolved D. Trimming cost V 5 bases and J 8 bases, with 21 bases left between them. CDR1 is SSHAT and CDR2 is FNYEAQ in the germline V gene (reference sequence). CDR3 length: 16 amino acids. DNA of the CDR3: TGTGCCAGCAGCACCACTGACACTCCCCGCACTGGGGAGCTGTTTTTT. Translation: CASSTTDTPRTGELFF.

The rearrangement joins TRBV19 to TRBJ2-7; 9 bases line up with TRBD1. Germline CDR1 and CDR2: LNHDA and SQIVND (reference sequence). V was pared by 6 bases and J by 3 bases, with 3 bases of the junction left unmatched. The CDR3 is made up of 13 amino acids. The CDR3 DNA reads TGTGCCAGTAGAGGGGGACAGGGCTACGAGCAGTACTTC. Protein: CASRGGQGYEQYF.

The rearrangement joins TRBV5-5 to TRBJ2-5, with D perhaps TRBD1 or TRBD2 (6 bases each). Trimming removed 4 bases at V and 5 bases at J, with 18 bases between. Looked up from germline, CDR1 is SGHKS and CDR2 is YYEKEE (reference sequence). The CDR3 is 15 residues long. The CDR3 loop reads CASSGWGAGWETQYF. The CDR3 coding sequence is TGTGCCAGCAGCGGCTGGGGGGCAGGGTGGGAGACCCAGTACTTC.

The rearrangement links TRBV7-9 to TRBJ1-2, with D possibly matching TRBD1 (6 bases). The CDR3 contains 14 residues. The ends were cut back, 5 bases at V and 2 bases at J, with 12 bases in the middle. Germline CDR1 is SEHNR and CDR2 is FQNEAQ (reference sequence). Written as DNA, the CDR3 is TGTGCCAGCAGCCTCCTACAGGGAAACTATGGCTACACCTTC. It yields the protein CASSLLQGNYGYTF. Drawing the rest from reference TRBV7-9 and TRBJ1-2, the complete variable domain is DTGVSQNPRHKITKRGQNVTFRCDPISEHNRLYWYRQTLGQGPEFLTYFQNEAQLEKSRLLSDRFSAERPKGSFSTLEIQRTEQGDSAMYLCASSLLQGNYGYTFGSGTRLTVV.

CDR3 bases: TGTGCCATCAGTGAGCCACGGGGCTCCTACGAGCAGTACTTC. Translation: CAISEPRGSYEQYF. The chain combines TRBV10-3 with TRBJ2-7; perhaps TRBD2 as D (5 bases). Trimming took 2 bases from V and 0 from J, leaving 8 bases between them. CDR1 and CDR2 (germline): ENHRY, SYGVKD. The CDR3 consists of 14 residues.